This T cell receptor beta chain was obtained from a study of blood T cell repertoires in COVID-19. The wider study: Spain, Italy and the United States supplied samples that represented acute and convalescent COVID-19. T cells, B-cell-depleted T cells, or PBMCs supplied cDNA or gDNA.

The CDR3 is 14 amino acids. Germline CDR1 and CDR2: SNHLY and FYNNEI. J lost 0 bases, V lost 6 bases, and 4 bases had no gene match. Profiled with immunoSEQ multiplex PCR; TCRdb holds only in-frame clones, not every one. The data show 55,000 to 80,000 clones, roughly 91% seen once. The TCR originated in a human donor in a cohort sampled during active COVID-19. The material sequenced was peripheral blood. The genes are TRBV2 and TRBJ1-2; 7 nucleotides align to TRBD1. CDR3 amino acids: CASSGQDTNYGYTF. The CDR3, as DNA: TGTGCCAGCAGCGGACAGGACACTAACTATGGCTACACCTTC.